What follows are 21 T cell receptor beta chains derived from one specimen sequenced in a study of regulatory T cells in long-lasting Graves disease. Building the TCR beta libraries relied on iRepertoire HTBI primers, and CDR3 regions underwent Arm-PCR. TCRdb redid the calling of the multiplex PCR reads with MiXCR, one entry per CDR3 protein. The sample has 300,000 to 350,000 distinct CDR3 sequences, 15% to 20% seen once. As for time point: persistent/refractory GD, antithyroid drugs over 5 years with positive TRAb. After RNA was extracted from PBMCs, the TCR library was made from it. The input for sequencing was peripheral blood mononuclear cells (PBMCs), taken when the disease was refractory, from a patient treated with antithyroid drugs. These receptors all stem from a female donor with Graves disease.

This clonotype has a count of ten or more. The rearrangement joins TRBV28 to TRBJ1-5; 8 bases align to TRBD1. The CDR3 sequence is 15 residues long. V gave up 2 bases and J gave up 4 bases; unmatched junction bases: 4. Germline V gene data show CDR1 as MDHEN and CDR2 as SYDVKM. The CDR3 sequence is CASSLQTGVNQPQHF. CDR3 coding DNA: TGTGCCAGCAGTTTACAGACAGGGGTTAATCAGCCCCAGCATTTT.

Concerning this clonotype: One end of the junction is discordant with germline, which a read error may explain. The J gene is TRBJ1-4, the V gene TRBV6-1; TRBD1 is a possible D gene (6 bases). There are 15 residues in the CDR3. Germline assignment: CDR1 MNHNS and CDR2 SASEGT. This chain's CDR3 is CASRGQQGRNEKRFF. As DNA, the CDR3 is TGTGCCAGCAGGGGCCAACAGGGTCGTAATGAAAAACGGTTTTTT.

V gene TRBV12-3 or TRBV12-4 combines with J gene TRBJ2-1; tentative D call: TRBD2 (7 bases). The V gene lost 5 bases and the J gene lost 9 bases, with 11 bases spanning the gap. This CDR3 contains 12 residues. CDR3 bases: TGTGCCAGCAGTCCAAGGGGGGGTGAGCAGTTCTTC. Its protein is CASSPRGGEQFF.

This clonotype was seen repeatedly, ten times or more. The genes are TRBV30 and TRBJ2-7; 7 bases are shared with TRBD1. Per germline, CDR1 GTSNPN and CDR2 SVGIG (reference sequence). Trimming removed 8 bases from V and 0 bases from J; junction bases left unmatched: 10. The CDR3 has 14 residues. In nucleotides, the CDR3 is TGTGCCACCCAGAGGAACAGGGGCTCCTACGAGCAGTACTTC. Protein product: CATQRNRGSYEQYF.

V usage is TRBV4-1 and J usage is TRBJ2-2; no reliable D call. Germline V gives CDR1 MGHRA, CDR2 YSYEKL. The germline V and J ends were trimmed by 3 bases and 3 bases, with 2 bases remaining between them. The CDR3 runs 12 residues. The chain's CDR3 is CASSHDTGELFF. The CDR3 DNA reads TGCGCCAGCAGCCACGACACCGGGGAGCTGTTTTTT.

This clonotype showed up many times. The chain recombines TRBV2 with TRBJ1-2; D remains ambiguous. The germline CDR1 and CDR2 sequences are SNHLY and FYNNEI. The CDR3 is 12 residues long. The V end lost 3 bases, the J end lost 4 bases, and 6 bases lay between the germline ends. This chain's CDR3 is CASSDGPYGYTF. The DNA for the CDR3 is TGTGCCAGCAGTGATGGCCCCTATGGCTACACCTTC.

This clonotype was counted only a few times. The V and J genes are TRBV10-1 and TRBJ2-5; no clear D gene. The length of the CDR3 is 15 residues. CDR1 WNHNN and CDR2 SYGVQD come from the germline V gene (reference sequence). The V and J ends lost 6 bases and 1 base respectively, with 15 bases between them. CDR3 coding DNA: TGCGCCAGCAGAGGGCAAATGAACGTCCAAGAGACCCAGTACTTC. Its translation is CASRGQMNVQETQYF.

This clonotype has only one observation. CDR3 sequence: CASSARPGQTYEQYF. CDR3 DNA: TGTGCCAGCAGCGCCCGACCGGGACAAACCTACGAGCAGTACTTC. The V call is TRBV7-2, the J call TRBJ2-7; TRBD1 might be the D (6 bases). The CDR3 is 15 residues long. Deletions cut 5 bases from V and 2 bases from J, with 16 bases between. CDR1 is SGHTA and CDR2 is FQGNSA in the germline V gene.

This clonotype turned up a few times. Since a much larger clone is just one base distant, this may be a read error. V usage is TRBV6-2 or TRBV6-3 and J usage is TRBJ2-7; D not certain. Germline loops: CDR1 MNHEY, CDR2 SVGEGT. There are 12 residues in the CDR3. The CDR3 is CASNGRWYGQYF. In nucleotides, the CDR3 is TGTGCCAGCAACGGCAGGTGGTACGGGCAGTACTTC.

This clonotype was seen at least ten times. The chain's CDR3 is CASSFVSETGAHEQYF. The CDR3 DNA sequence: TGTGCCAGCAGTTTCGTATCCGAGACAGGGGCCCACGAGCAGTACTTC. The V gene is TRBV28, the J gene TRBJ2-7; 8 nucleotides line up with TRBD1. Germline loops: CDR1 MDHEN, CDR2 SYDVKM. CDR3 length: 16 residues. The V and J ends lost 3 bases and 5 bases, in that order; junction bases with no gene match: 12.

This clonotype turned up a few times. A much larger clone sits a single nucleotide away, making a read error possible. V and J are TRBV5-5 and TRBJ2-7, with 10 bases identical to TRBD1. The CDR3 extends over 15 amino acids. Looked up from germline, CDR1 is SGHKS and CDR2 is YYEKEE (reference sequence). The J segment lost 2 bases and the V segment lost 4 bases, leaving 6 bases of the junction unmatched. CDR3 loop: CASSPDRGLTYEQYF. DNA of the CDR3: TGTGCCAGCAGCCCCGACAGGGGGCTCACCTACGAGCAGTACTTC.

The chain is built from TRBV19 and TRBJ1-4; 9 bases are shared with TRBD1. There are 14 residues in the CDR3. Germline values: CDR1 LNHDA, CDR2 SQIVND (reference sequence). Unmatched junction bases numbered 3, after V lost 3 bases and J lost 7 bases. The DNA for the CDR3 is TGTGCCAGTAGTATCTGGACAGGGGTTGAAAAACTGTTTTTT. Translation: CASSIWTGVEKLFF. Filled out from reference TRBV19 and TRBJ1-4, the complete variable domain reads DGGITQSPKYLFRKEGQNVTLSCEQNLNHDAMYWYRQDPGQGLRLIYYSQIVNDFQKGDIAEGYSVSREKKESFPLTVTSAQKNPTAFYLCASSIWTGVEKLFFGSGTQLSVL.

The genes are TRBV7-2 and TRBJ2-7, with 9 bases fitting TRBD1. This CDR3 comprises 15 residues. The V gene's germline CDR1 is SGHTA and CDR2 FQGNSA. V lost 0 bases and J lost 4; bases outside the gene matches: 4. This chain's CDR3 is CASSLAGDREYEQYF. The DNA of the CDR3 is TGTGCCAGCAGCTTAGCGGGGGACAGGGAGTACGAGCAGTACTTC.

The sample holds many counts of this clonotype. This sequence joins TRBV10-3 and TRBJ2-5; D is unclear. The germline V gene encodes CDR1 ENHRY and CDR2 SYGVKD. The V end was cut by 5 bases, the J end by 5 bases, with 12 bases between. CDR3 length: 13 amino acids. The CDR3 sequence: CAISQGPLETQYF. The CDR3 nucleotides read TGTGCCATCAGTCAAGGGCCCTTGGAGACCCAGTACTTC.

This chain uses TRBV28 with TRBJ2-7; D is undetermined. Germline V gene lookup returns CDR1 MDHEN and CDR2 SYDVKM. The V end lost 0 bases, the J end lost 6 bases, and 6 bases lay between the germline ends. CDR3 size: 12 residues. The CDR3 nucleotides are TGTGCCAGCAGTTTATGGCCCGGCGAGCAGTACTTC. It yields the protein CASSLWPGEQYF.

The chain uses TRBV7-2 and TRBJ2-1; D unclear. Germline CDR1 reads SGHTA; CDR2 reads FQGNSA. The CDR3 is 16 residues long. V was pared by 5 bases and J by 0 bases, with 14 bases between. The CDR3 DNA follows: TGTGCCAGCAGCAACCCTGACTGGCGCTCCTACAATGAGCAGTTCTTC. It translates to CASSNPDWRSYNEQFF.

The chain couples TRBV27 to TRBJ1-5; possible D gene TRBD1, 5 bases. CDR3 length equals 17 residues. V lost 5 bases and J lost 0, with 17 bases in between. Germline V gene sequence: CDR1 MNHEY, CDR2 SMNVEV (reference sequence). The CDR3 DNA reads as TGTGCCAGCAGTCCCCCTGAGACAGTCTATAGCAATCAGCCCCAGCATTTT. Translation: CASSPPETVYSNQPQHF.

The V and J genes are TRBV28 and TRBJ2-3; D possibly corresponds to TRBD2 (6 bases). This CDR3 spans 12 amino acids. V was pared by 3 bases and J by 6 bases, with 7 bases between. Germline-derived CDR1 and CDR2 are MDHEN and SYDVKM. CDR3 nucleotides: TGTGCCAGCAGTTTCCGGGGGGATACGCAGTATTTT. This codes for CASSFRGDTQYF.

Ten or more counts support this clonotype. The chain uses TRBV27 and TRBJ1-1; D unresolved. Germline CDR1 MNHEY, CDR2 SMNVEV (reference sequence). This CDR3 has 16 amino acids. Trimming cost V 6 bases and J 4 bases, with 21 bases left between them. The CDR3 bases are TGTGCCAGCAGCCCACTCGGCATGAAATCGGGCACTGAAGCTTTCTTT. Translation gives CASSPLGMKSGTEAFF.

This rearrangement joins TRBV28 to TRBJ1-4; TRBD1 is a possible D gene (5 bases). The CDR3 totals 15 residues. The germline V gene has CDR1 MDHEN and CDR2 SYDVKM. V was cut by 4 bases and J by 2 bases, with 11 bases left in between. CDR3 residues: CASSSGGTTNEKLFF. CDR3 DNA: TGTGCCAGCAGTTCCGGGGGGACGACTAATGAAAAACTGTTTTTT.

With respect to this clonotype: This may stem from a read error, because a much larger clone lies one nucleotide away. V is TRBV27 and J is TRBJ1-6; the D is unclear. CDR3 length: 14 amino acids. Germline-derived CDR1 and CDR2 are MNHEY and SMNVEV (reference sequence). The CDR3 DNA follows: TGTGCCAGCAGGTGGTACCAGACGAATTCACCCCTCTACTTT. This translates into CASRWYQTNSPLYF.